Listed here are 25 T cell receptor beta chains from one sample, sequenced in a study of OX40 agonist ivuxolimab in advanced cancers. Profiling relied on immunoSEQ multiplex PCR, and the TCRdb table lists in-frame clones only, not all of them. The sample yields around 59,000 clones, 80% to 90% seen once. The sequenced sample was CD4+ or CD8+ T cells sorted from blood, obtained in a trial of the OX40 agonist ivuxolimab. Every receptor here comes from an adult with an advanced solid tumor such as melanoma, head and neck, liver or kidney cancer.

V usage is TRBV21-1 and J usage is TRBJ2-7; the table's TRBD1 call for D was not verified on the DNA. TRBV21-1 has pseudogene status. This CDR3 has 16 residues. CDR3 region: CASSKASQGPYYEQYV. CDR3 DNA: TGTGCCAGCAGCAAAGCATCACAGGGCCCGTACTACGAGCAGTACGTC.

The chain employs TRBV2 and TRBJ1-1; a possible D gene is TRBD1 (5 bases). The ends were cut back, 7 bases at V and 0 bases at J, with 15 bases in the middle. Germline CDR1 and CDR2: SNHLY and FYNNEI. This CDR3 region has 15 residues. The DNA for the CDR3 is TGTGCCAGCAACCCGGGACGGACCATGAACACTGAAGCTTTCTTT. Its protein product is CASNPGRTMNTEAFF.

This clone occurred once. The chain uses TRBV10-1 and TRBJ2-2; D unresolved. V was cut by 1 base and J by 2 bases, with 5 bases left in between. The CDR3 extends over 14 amino acids. Germline V gene lookup returns CDR1 WNHNN and CDR2 SYGVQD (reference sequence). The CDR3 coding sequence is TGCGCCAGCAGTGAGTTGAAAAACACCGGGGAGCTGTTTTTT. This gives the protein CASSELKNTGELFF.

This clone was detected once. V usage is TRBV9 and J usage is TRBJ2-2; no clear D. There are 15 residues in the CDR3. V lost 0 bases to trimming and J lost 5 bases, with 11 bases between them. CDR1 is SGDLS, CDR2 YYNGEE, per germline. The DNA for the CDR3 is TGTGCCAGCAGCGTAGAGGCAGCCAGGACCGGGGAGCTGTTTTTT. Its protein product is CASSVEAARTGELFF. Complete variable domain (other parts from reference TRBV9 and TRBJ2-2): DSGVTQTPKHLITATGQRVTLRCSPRSGDLSVYWYQQSLDQGLQFLIQYYNGEERAKGNILERFSAQQFPDLHSELNLSSLELGDSALYFCASSVEAARTGELFFGEGSRLTVL.

The rearrangement joins TRBV19 to TRBJ2-3; D may be TRBD2 (6 bases). Germline CDR1 LNHDA, CDR2 SQIVND (reference sequence). V gave up 2 bases and J gave up 2 bases, with 17 bases separating them. CDR3 length: 17 amino acids. CDR3 DNA sequence: TGTGCCAGTAGTATACTCTTTCCAGCGGGCTACACAGATACGCAGTATTTT. Protein: CASSILFPAGYTDTQYF.

CDR3 residues: CASSLVGPGLAGSYEQYV. In DNA, the CDR3 is TGTGCCAGCAGCTTAGTGGGGCCGGGACTAGCGGGATCCTACGAGCAGTACGTC. The chain carries TRBV7-2 and TRBJ2-7; 13 bases fit TRBD2. Germline CDR1 is SGHTA and CDR2 is FQGNSA. This CDR3 has 18 amino acids. J lost 1 base, V lost 1 base, and 7 bases had no gene match.

The chain joins TRBV4-1 to TRBJ2-7; D unclear. V was shortened by 1 base and J by 5 bases, with 9 bases between the two germline ends. The CDR3 spans 13 residues. Germline loops: CDR1 MGHRA, CDR2 YSYEKL. The CDR3 region is CASSQGFADEQYF. Written as DNA, the CDR3 is TGCGCCAGCAGCCAAGGATTCGCGGACGAGCAGTACTTC.

The chain has TRBV14 and TRBJ2-5; D is possibly TRBD1 or TRBD2 (5 bases each). The CDR3 totals 15 residues. V was clipped by 0 bases and J by 7 bases, with 15 bases between them. Germline CDR1 SGHDN, CDR2 FVKESK. The CDR3 protein is CASSQEPGPRGTQYF. The DNA of the CDR3 is TGTGCCAGCAGCCAAGAACCGGGACCCCGGGGGACCCAGTACTTC.

The chain uses TRBV9 and TRBJ2-1; no firm D call. This CDR3 is 15 amino acids long. Trimming shortened V by 0 bases and J by 3 bases, and 10 bases separated the two germline ends. Germline V gene lookup returns CDR1 SGDLS and CDR2 YYNGEE. This CDR3 is CASSVVAADYNEQFF. In DNA form, the CDR3 reads TGTGCCAGCAGCGTAGTAGCAGCAGACTACAATGAGCAGTTCTTC.

The chain recombines TRBV10-3 with TRBJ2-7; D not certain. Trimming removed 2 bases at V and 3 bases at J, with 8 bases between. The CDR3 consists of 13 residues. Germline lookup yields CDR1 ENHRY and CDR2 SYGVKD. The CDR3 spells CAISEDGFYEQYF. The CDR3 nucleotides are TGTGCCATCAGTGAGGACGGATTCTACGAGCAGTACTTC.

The chain carries TRBV6-5 and TRBJ1-5; D is perhaps TRBD1 (6 bases). Trimming left V 2 bases short and J 5 bases short, with 10 bases between. Germline CDR1 and CDR2: MNHEY and SVGAGI. The length of the CDR3 is 14 residues. CDR3 loop: CASSYRAGDQPQHF. CDR3 DNA: TGTGCCAGCAGTTACCGGGCAGGGGATCAGCCCCAGCATTTT.

For this clone: Other nucleotide sequences in the sample specify the same CDR3. This chain connects TRBV27 to TRBJ1-2; D is ambiguous. Between the trimmed V and J ends, which lost 0 bases and 4 bases, there was a span of 9 bases. Germline CDR1 is MNHEY and CDR2 is SMNVEV (reference sequence). The CDR3 extends over 14 amino acids. CDR3 protein: CASSLSRQFYGYTF. DNA for the CDR3: TGTGCCAGCAGTTTATCGAGGCAGTTCTATGGCTACACCTTC.

The chain has TRBV5-1 and TRBJ2-2; tentative D call: TRBD1 (5 bases). CDR1 SGHRS and CDR2 YFSETQ come from the germline V gene. This CDR3 is 11 amino acids long. With 6 bases removed from V and 7 bases from J, the gap between germline ends came to 7 bases. CDR3 in DNA: TGCGCCAGCAAAAGGGGCGGGGAGCTGTTTTTT. This translates into CASKRGGELFF.

J is TRBJ2-1 and V is TRBV6-6, with 14 bases lining up with TRBD2. Germline assignment: CDR1 MNHNY and CDR2 SVGAGI (reference sequence). The J segment lost 10 bases and the V segment lost 6 bases, leaving 8 bases of the junction unmatched. CDR3 length: 15 residues. The CDR3 spells CASSHGLAGGPEQFF. DNA for the CDR3: TGTGCCAGCAGCCACGGACTAGCGGGAGGTCCGGAGCAGTTCTTC.

The genes are TRBV7-9 and TRBJ1-5; tentatively, D is TRBD1 (5 bases). The CDR3 totals 16 residues. Trimming took off 0 bases at V and 5 bases at J, with 14 bases between the two ends. Germline assignment: CDR1 SEHNR and CDR2 FQNEAQ (reference sequence). For the CDR3, the DNA is TGTGCCAGCAGCTTAGCGGGCCCCTGGGGCGATCAGCCCCAGCATTTT. It specifies CASSLAGPWGDQPQHF.

This clone was counted a single time. The V and J genes are TRBV7-9 and TRBJ1-4; TRBD1 agrees at 7 bases. J was trimmed by 8 bases and V by 8 bases; bases with no gene match: 8. Germline V gene sequence: CDR1 SEHNR, CDR2 FQNEAQ (reference sequence). CDR3 length: 13 amino acids. CDR3 in DNA: TGTGCCAGCGGGGGACAGATAGGAGAAAAACTGTTTTTT. Translating it yields CASGGQIGEKLFF.

This clone was seen once. This chain uses TRBV13 with TRBJ2-5, with a possible D match to TRBD2 (7 bases). This CDR3 contains 14 residues. Germline CDR1 PRHDT, CDR2 FYEKMQ (reference sequence). V lost 3 bases and J lost 6, with 14 bases in between. The CDR3 coding sequence is TGTGCCAGCAGCTTGGAGGGGGGGGAGAAGACCCAGTACTTC. Translated, it gives CASSLEGGEKTQYF.

This chain uses TRBV7-9 with TRBJ2-5, with TRBD2 matching 7 bases. CDR1 is SEHNR, CDR2 FQNEAQ, per germline (reference sequence). V shed 5 bases, J shed 5 bases, and the junction held 8 bases outside the gene matches. The CDR3 is made up of 14 amino acids. CDR3 nucleotide sequence: TGTGCCAGCAGCCCCCTTGGGAGGGTGGAGACCCAGTACTTC. This codes for CASSPLGRVETQYF.

The chain couples TRBV6-5 to TRBJ2-3, with D perhaps being TRBD1 or TRBD2 (5 bases each). This CDR3 contains 13 residues. Trimming stripped 6 bases from V and 1 base from J, with 8 bases between. Germline V lookup: CDR1 MNHEY, CDR2 SVGAGI. The CDR3 nucleotides are TGTGCCAGCAGCCCGGGGCGCACAGATACGCAGTATTTT. Protein: CASSPGRTDTQYF.

Turning to this clone: The same CDR3 can be traced to other DNA sequences in this sample. The gene calls are TRBV9 and TRBJ2-1; D not certain. CDR3 length: 12 amino acids. Germline V gene data show CDR1 as SGDLS and CDR2 as YYNGEE. V was pared by 0 bases and J by 5 bases, with 3 bases between. CDR3 in DNA: TGTGCCAGCAGCGTAGCCGACAATGAGCAGTTCTTC. Amino acid sequence: CASSVADNEQFF.

The chain combines TRBV27 with TRBJ1-2, with D possibly TRBD1 on 6 matching bases. V lost 5 bases and J lost 5, with 15 bases in between. Germline V gene sequence: CDR1 MNHEY, CDR2 SMNVEV (reference sequence). The CDR3 spans 14 residues. CDR3 bases: TGTGCCAGCAGTCTCTCAAGGGGGGGGTATGGCTACACCTTC. This translates into CASSLSRGGYGYTF.

This chain joins TRBV27 and TRBJ1-2; a weak D match, TRBD1 (5 bases). V lost 5 bases and J 7 bases, leaving 14 bases between the germline ends. In germline, CDR1 is MNHEY, CDR2 SMNVEV (reference sequence). The CDR3 consists of 13 residues. The CDR3 sequence is CASSTSVGTGYTF. CDR3 sequence (DNA): TGTGCCAGCAGTACATCAGTGGGGACTGGCTACACCTTC.

This sequence joins TRBV29-1 and TRBJ2-2, with a possible D match to TRBD1 (6 bases). The CDR3 has 16 residues. Germline CDR1 is SQVTM and CDR2 is ANQGSEA. V lost 1 base and J lost 6, with 18 bases in between. CDR3 nucleotide sequence: TGCAGCGTTGAAGCAGGGGAGCGTAGCGTTGCCGGGGAGCTGTTTTTT. It specifies CSVEAGERSVAGELFF.

In nucleotides, the CDR3 is TGTGCCAGCAGCTCGTATATCGCTGAAGCTTTCTTT. Translated, it gives CASSSYIAEAFF. The chain carries TRBV13 and TRBJ1-1, with D unclear. With 4 bases removed from V and 6 bases from J, the gap between germline ends came to 9 bases. The CDR3 length is 12 residues. Germline CDR1 is PRHDT and CDR2 is FYEKMQ (reference sequence). The whole variable domain, filled in from reference TRBV13 and TRBJ1-1, reads AAGVIQSPRHLIKEKRETATLKCYPIPRHDTVYWYQQGPGQDPQFLISFYEKMQSDKGSIPDRFSAQQFSDYHSELNMSSLELGDSALYFCASSSYIAEAFFGQGTRLTVV.

The V call is TRBV4-2, the J call TRBJ2-1; the D is unclear. The CDR3 spans 11 residues. The ends were cut back, 6 bases at V and 15 bases at J, with 15 bases in the middle. CDR1 is LGHNA, CDR2 YNFKEQ, per germline. CDR3 sequence: CASSLGGVRFF. In DNA, the CDR3 is TGTGCCAGCAGTCTTGGCGGAGTAAGGTTCTTC.